This T cell receptor (beta chain) was documented in a study of blood T cell repertoires in COVID-19 (dated by TCRdb to the early 2020s). The study in broad terms: Collaborator samples came from the United States, Italy and Spain and covered acute and convalescent phases of COVID-19. The material from the prospective study consisted of cDNA or gDNA derived from T cells, B-cell-depleted T cells, or PBMCs. Subjects who had been exposed to COVID-19, were actively infected with it, or had recovered from it provided the deeply sampled blood TCRbeta repertoires that made up the dataset. The repertoires were made available in a free public database intended to serve as a resource for research on the immune response to SARS-CoV-2. Samples came from the ongoing ImmuneRACE study (first 160 participants) plus 1,254 subjects from 6 global collaborators. Sample metadata almost always included a de-identified subject ID, COVID-19 status, age in years and sex. Where HLA class I and class II types were available, the types were taken from metadata supplied by the sample provider, not from assay-based typing. Study-wide findings and limitations: Clinical and demographic metadata were provided uncurated, with the amount varying by source and participant.

Inclusive of the bounding cysteine and phenylalanine, the CDR3 is 15 residues long. Only the CDR3 portion is preserved as DNA: 45 bases, with reading frame beginning at the first base. Germline trimming: 3 bases from V, 3 bases from J; junction bases outside gene matches: 4. The germline V gene (reference sequence) yields LNHDA for CDR1 and SQIVND for CDR2. The collaborating institutions used their own protocols to collect whole blood in K2EDTA tubes. For TCRbeta analysis, collaborators shipped samples as frozen whole blood, isolated PBMCs, or DNA extracted from either of those sample types. As for this clone: Its antigen is currently not known. Qualities for individual bases were not recorded, and no much larger clone is one base off.

TCRbeta CDR3 regions were amplified from genomic DNA using the immunoSEQ Assay, a bias-controlled multiplex PCR. The authors processed their data as follows. The number of nucleated cells in each sample was estimated from the amplification of reference gene primers within the assay. Sequence reads were collapsed and filtered to measure the absolute abundance of every unique TCRbeta CDR3 rearrangement. For each sample, productive Simpson clonality was calculated by taking the square root of Simpson's diversity index across productive rearrangements. TCRdb retrieved this table from immuneACCESS and kept in-frame rearrangements only. Not all clones are present; in checked studies, unresolved V genes account for under half, and no reason is known for the remainder. V and J calls and clone size are copied from that table; D and trimming were computed from the DNA. Across this sample there are under 150,000 clones, with around three quarters seen only once. The ten largest clones represent 11% of the sample.

The clonotype originates from a human donor in a cohort sampled during active COVID-19. The chain links TRBV19 with TRBJ1-4; the central 7 bases match TRBD1. The sequencing sample was made of peripheral blood. The DNA reads as follows: TGTGCCAGTAGTATCCAGGGACAGCCTAATGAAAAACTGTTTTTT. This sequence encodes CASSIQGQPNEKLFF.